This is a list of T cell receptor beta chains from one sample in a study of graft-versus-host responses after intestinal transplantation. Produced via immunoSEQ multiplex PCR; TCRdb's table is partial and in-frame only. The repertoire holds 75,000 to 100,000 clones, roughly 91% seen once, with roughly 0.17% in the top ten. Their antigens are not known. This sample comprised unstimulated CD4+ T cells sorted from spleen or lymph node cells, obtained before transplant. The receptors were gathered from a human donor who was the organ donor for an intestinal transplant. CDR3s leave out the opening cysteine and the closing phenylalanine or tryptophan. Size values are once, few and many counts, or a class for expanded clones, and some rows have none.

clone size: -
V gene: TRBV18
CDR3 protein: ASSPSSGDEQF

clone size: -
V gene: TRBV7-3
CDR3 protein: ASSSTGANSPLH

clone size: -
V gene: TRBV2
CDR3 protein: ASRNDWVLENSPLH

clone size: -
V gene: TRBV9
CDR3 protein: ASSGTGGRGTQY

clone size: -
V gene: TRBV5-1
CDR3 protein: ASSLAITGGTGELF

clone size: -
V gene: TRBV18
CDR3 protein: ASSPGTSGSTDTQY

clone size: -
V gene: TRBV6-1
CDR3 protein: ASSEGTGLYTDTQY

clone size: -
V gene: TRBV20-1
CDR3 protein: SARYRDYQY

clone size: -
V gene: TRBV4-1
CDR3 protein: ASSQEGRYGYT

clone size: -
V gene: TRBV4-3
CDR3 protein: ASSQGRVAGGRTDTQY

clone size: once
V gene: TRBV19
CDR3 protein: ASSIDPGDNEQF

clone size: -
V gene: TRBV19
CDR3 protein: ASSIGGSGPSYYEQY

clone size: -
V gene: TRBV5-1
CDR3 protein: ASSLGLSSGGNADTQY

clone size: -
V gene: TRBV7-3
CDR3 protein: ASSPYKNTEAF

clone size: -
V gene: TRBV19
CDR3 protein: ASTWGQAISGANVLT

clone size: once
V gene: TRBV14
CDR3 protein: ASSHADTQY

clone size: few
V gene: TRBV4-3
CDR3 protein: ASSQRGKLF

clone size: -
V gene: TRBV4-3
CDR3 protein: ASSQPGTALNEKLF

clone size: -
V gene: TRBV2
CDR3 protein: ASSVGTSGDNEQF

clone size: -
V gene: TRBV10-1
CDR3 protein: ASRSGQGPLSYNEQF

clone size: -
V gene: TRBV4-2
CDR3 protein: ASSQDRIHANTEAF

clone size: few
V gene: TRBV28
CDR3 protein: ASSFYSINQPQH

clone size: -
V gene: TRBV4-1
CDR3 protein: ASSQGNSGGPTPYNEQF

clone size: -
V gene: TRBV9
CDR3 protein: ASSVSHDKDEKLF

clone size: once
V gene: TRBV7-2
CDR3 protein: ASSLPRYEQY

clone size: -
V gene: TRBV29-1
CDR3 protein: SSDGTQYQPQH

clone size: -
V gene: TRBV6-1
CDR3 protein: ASMPQAYEQY

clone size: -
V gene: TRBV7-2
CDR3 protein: ASSPGQGAPQETQY

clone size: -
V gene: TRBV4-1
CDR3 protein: ASSQISRYNEQF

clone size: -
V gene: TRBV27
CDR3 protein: ASSPHSGGTQGIQY

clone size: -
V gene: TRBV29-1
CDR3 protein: SVVYPGERPNEQF

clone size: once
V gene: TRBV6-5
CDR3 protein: ASSFWARSNTGELF

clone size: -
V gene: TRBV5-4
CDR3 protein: ASSRQSSGETQY

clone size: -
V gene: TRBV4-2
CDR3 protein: ASSQELSGGGYT

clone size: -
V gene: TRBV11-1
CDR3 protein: ASRTLAGGQETQY

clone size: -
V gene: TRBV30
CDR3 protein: AWSPGGANQPQH

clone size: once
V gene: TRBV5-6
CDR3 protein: ASSSPGLTPYEQY

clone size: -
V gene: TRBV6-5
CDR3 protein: ASSYRAGTQQF

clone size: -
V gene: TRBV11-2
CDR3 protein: ASSLTGSNQPQH

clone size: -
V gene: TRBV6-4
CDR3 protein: ASSDQTSGGYNEQF

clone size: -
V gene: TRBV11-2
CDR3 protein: ASSILAGGNEQF

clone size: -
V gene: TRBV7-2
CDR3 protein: ASSPKGRGNEAF

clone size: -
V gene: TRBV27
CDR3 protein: ASSLRAQGTEAF

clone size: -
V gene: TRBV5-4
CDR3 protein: ASSLNPRGQPQH

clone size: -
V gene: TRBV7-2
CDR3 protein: ASSGGVGNGYT

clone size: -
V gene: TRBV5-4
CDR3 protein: ASSLVRSGGAHEQY

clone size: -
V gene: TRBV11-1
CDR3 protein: ASSFSGQGYYEQY